A single sample is the source of the 23 T cell receptor beta chains below, sequenced in a study of cytomegalovirus exposure and HLA in healthy donors. PCR amplification relied on 60 Vbeta primers (plus 13 Jbeta primers). Clones were sequenced by immunoSEQ multiplex PCR, and TCRdb holds only the in-frame ones, with some missing. In the table there are about 130,000 clones, roughly 88% of which are singletons. The sample taken for sequencing was PBMCs. Every receptor here comes from a woman younger than 30 in good health and CMV-seropositive.

The chain uses TRBV5-1 and TRBJ2-3; 8 bases line up with TRBD1. Trimming cost V 4 bases and J 3 bases; bases outside gene matches: 10. This CDR3 spans 16 amino acids. Germline V gene data show CDR1 as SGHRS and CDR2 as YFSETQ. Here the CDR3 DNA reads TGCGCCAGCAGCGACCAGGGGGCAGCAGTGACAGATACGCAGTATTTT. Residues: CASSDQGAAVTDTQYF.

This clone was counted a single time. V usage is TRBV4-1 and J usage is TRBJ1-6; D is unclear. Germline V gene sequence: CDR1 MGHRA, CDR2 YSYEKL. There are 14 residues in the CDR3. Trimming took off 0 bases at V and 7 bases at J, with 7 bases between the two ends. The CDR3 spells CASSQETGNSPLHF. In nucleotides, the CDR3 is TGCGCCAGCAGCCAAGAGACGGGGAATTCACCCCTCCACTTT.

On this clone: Relative to the germline gene, one junction end is altered; a read error may explain this. The V gene is TRBV7-9, the J gene TRBJ2-7; 11 bases map to TRBD2. The germline V gene has CDR1 SEHNR and CDR2 FQNEAQ (reference sequence). The CDR3 contains 16 residues. CDR3 sequence: CSSSRGTSGNSYEQYF. CDR3 nucleotides: TGTTCCAGCAGCCGAGGGACTAGCGGTAACTCCTACGAGCAGTACTTC. Full variable domain (rest looked up from reference TRBV7-9 and TRBJ2-7): DTGVSQNPRHKITKRGQNVTFRCDPISEHNRLYWYRQTLGQGPEFLTYFQNEAQLEKSRLLSDRFSAERPKGSFSTLEIQRTEQGDSAMYLCSSSRGTSGNSYEQYFGPGTRLTVT.

This sequence joins TRBV2 and TRBJ2-7; TRBD2 is a possible D gene (5 bases). Germline V CDR1 and CDR2: SNHLY, FYNNEI. Deletions cut 3 bases from V and 1 base from J, with 16 bases between. The CDR3 has 16 amino acids. The CDR3 reads CASSDLRGEESYEQYF. The CDR3 DNA reads TGTGCCAGCAGTGATTTACGGGGAGAGGAATCCTACGAGCAGTACTTC. Drawing the rest from reference TRBV2 and TRBJ2-7, the complete variable domain is EPEVTQTPSHQVTQMGQEVILRCVPISNHLYFYWYRQILGQKVEFLVSFYNNEISEKSEIFDDQFSVERPDGSNFTLKIRSTKLEDSAMYFCASSDLRGEESYEQYFGPGTRLTVT.

In this sample, this clone turned up a few times. One end of the junction is discordant with germline, which a read error may explain. The rearrangement links TRBV7-9 to TRBJ1-5, with D hard to call. The CDR3 extends over 14 amino acids. Germline values: CDR1 SEHNR, CDR2 FQNEAQ (reference sequence). Here the CDR3 reads CSSSSQDSNQPQHF. The CDR3 DNA reads TGTTCCAGCAGCTCCCAGGATAGCAATCAGCCCCAGCATTTT.

The rearrangement links TRBV5-1 to TRBJ2-2; 10 nucleotides agree with TRBD1. The germline V gene encodes CDR1 SGHRS and CDR2 YFSETQ. V was clipped by 4 bases and J by 0 bases; unmatched bases: 9. This CDR3 region has 18 residues. The CDR3 loop reads CASSPRTGGPANTGELFF. CDR3 in DNA: TGCGCCAGCAGCCCGCGGACAGGGGGGCCTGCGAACACCGGGGAGCTGTTTTTT.

The rearrangement joins TRBV6-6 to TRBJ1-2; a possible D gene is TRBD1 (6 bases). The V and J ends lost 7 bases and 0 bases respectively, with 12 bases between them. This CDR3 has 14 residues. From germline, CDR1 is MNHNY and CDR2 SVGAGI (reference sequence). CDR3 protein: CASTRQEANYGYTF. CDR3 coding DNA: TGTGCCAGCACCCGACAGGAAGCTAACTATGGCTACACCTTC.

The rearrangement links TRBV7-6 to TRBJ1-3, with 8 bases aligning to TRBD1. This CDR3 is built from 19 residues. CDR1 SGHVS and CDR2 FNYEAQ come from the germline V gene. The V and J ends lost 5 bases and 0 bases, in that order; junction bases with no gene match: 15. Here the CDR3 DNA reads TGTGCCAGCAGCCCTTTGGCGGGACAGGAGGCTCACTCTGGAAACACCATATATTTT. Translation gives CASSPLAGQEAHSGNTIYF.

The chain uses TRBV2 and TRBJ2-5; the D gene is possibly TRBD2 (6 bases). The CDR3 is 13 residues long. The ends were cut back, 3 bases at V and 5 bases at J, with 10 bases in the middle. From germline, CDR1 is SNHLY and CDR2 FYNNEI. The CDR3 DNA reads TGTGCCAGCAGTGATCTAGGGAGGGAGACCCAGTACTTC. Residues: CASSDLGRETQYF. The variable domain in full, with the rest retrieved from reference TRBV2 and TRBJ2-5, is EPEVTQTPSHQVTQMGQEVILRCVPISNHLYFYWYRQILGQKVEFLVSFYNNEISEKSEIFDDQFSVERPDGSNFTLKIRSTKLEDSAMYFCASSDLGRETQYFGPGTRLLVL.

This rearrangement joins TRBV21-1 to TRBJ2-3; TRBD2, the table's D call, was not compared with the DNA. TRBV21-1 is termed a pseudogene. This CDR3 is 19 amino acids long. CDR3 sequence: CATHFSGGPPLISTDTQYF. The CDR3 DNA reads as TGTGCCACCCACTTTAGCGGGGGCCCACCTCTTATCAGCACAGATACGCAGTATTTT.

This clone was seen a single time. This chain connects TRBV6-5 to TRBJ2-5, with 12 bases fitting TRBD2. The closer fit of TRBJ2-7 to the DNA end suggests the J call may be wrong. From germline, CDR1 is MNHEY and CDR2 SVGAGI. The CDR3 has 16 residues. The CDR3 sequence is CASSYTSGGNSYEQYF. DNA for the CDR3: TGTGCCAGCAGTTACACTAGCGGGGGGAACTCCTACGAGCAGTACTTC.

The chain links TRBV6-6 to TRBJ2-7, with a possible D match to TRBD1 (5 bases). This CDR3 region has 12 residues. With 6 bases removed from V and 5 bases from J, the gap between germline ends came to 11 bases. Looked up from germline, CDR1 is MNHNY and CDR2 is SVGAGI (reference sequence). CDR3 residues: CASSTPTDEQYF. The CDR3 nucleotides are TGTGCCAGCAGCACACCGACAGACGAGCAGTACTTC.

For the CDR3, the DNA is TGCGCCAGCAGCCAAGAGCGAGCGGCTGACACAGATACGCAGTATTTT. Translating gives CASSQERAADTDTQYF. The chain uses TRBV4-1 and TRBJ2-3; perhaps TRBD2 as D (5 bases). CDR1 and CDR2 (germline): MGHRA, YSYEKL. CDR3 size: 16 residues. The V and J ends lost 0 bases and 2 bases respectively, with 12 bases between them.

The chain recombines TRBV7-9 with TRBJ1-6; D possibly corresponds to TRBD1 (5 bases). This CDR3 has 15 residues. V lost 5 bases and J 7 bases, leaving 15 bases between the germline ends. Per the germline V gene, CDR1 is SEHNR and CDR2 is FQNEAQ (reference sequence). The CDR3 nucleotides read TGTGCCAGCAGCGAATCTGGGGCCCTAAATTCACCCCTCCACTTT. It encodes CASSESGALNSPLHF.

The CDR3 loop reads CASGLGLAGGQGETQYF. The CDR3 region has the DNA TGTGCTAGTGGTTTGGGTCTAGCGGGGGGCCAGGGAGAGACCCAGTACTTC. The chain links TRBV12-5 to TRBJ2-5, with 11 bases aligning to TRBD2. Looked up from germline, CDR1 is LGHNT and CDR2 is FRNRAP. CDR3 length: 17 amino acids. The V gene end was trimmed by 1 base and the J gene end by 4 bases; junction bases not matched to a gene: 8.

The chain has TRBV9 and TRBJ2-3; tentatively, D is TRBD2 (5 bases). The CDR3 totals 14 residues. CDR1 is SGDLS, CDR2 YYNGEE, per germline. V dropped 3 bases and J dropped 3 bases, with 11 bases sitting between them. DNA of the CDR3: TGTGCCAGCAGCGCCGCTGGCGGGACAGATACGCAGTATTTT. This codes for CASSAAGGTDTQYF.

In regard to this clone: At one boundary the junction diverges from the germline segment, which might be a read error. The chain is built from TRBV7-9 and TRBJ2-7, with 14 bases lining up with TRBD2. The V gene's germline CDR1 is SEHNR and CDR2 FQNEAQ (reference sequence). The length of the CDR3 is 17 residues. This CDR3 reads CSSSPKGLAGDFYEQYF. The CDR3 nucleotides read TGTTCCAGCAGCCCGAAGGGACTAGCGGGGGACTTCTACGAGCAGTACTTC. Based on the CDR3 plus reference TRBV7-9 and TRBJ2-7, the full variable domain is DTGVSQNPRHKITKRGQNVTFRCDPISEHNRLYWYRQTLGQGPEFLTYFQNEAQLEKSRLLSDRFSAERPKGSFSTLEIQRTEQGDSAMYLCSSSPKGLAGDFYEQYFGPGTRLTVT.

The table lists this clone with a count of one. This chain connects TRBV15 to TRBJ1-1; D unresolved. Germline assignment: CDR1 LNHNV and CDR2 YYDKDF (reference sequence). CDR3 length: 16 amino acids. Trimming shortened V by 5 bases and J by 0 bases, and 16 bases separated the two germline ends. Here the CDR3 DNA reads TGTGCCACCAGCGGAGGCCCCCTTAACATGAACACTGAAGCTTTCTTT. Protein product: CATSGGPLNMNTEAFF.

This chain links TRBV4-2 with TRBJ2-1, with TRBD2 matching 10 bases. The V segment lost 1 base and the J segment 4 bases; nucleotides outside the gene matches: 10. The CDR3 is 18 amino acids. The germline V gene encodes CDR1 LGHNA and CDR2 YNFKEQ. The CDR3 sequence: CASSQASGGPGNYNEQFF. CDR3 nucleotide sequence: TGTGCCAGCAGCCAAGCTAGCGGGGGCCCGGGAAATTACAATGAGCAGTTCTTC.

V is TRBV30 and J is TRBJ1-5, with D tentatively TRBD1 (6 bases). Germline V gene data show CDR1 as GTSNPN and CDR2 as SVGIG (reference sequence). This CDR3 spans 15 amino acids. The V and J ends lost 4 bases and 3 bases respectively, with 16 bases between them. DNA of the CDR3: TGTGCCTGGAATGAGGGGGGGCGGATCAATCAGCCCCAGCATTTT. Its protein is CAWNEGGRINQPQHF.

The CDR3 reads CASSVEAGGPWEQFF. The CDR3 coding sequence is TGTGCCAGCAGCGTGGAAGCGGGGGGGCCGTGGGAGCAGTTCTTC. This chain joins TRBV9 and TRBJ2-1; TRBD2 aligns across 10 bases. The V and J ends lost 2 bases and 10 bases, in that order; junction bases with no gene match: 9. The CDR3 totals 15 residues. Germline V gives CDR1 SGDLS, CDR2 YYNGEE.

The rearrangement uses TRBV11-3 and TRBJ2-7; 7 nucleotides match TRBD1. The germline gives CDR1 SGHNT, CDR2 YENEEA. This CDR3 has 15 residues. Trimming at V came to 0 bases and at J to 2 bases, leaving 4 bases not matched to a gene. The chain's CDR3 is CASSLEGQGAYEQYF. For the CDR3, the DNA is TGTGCCAGCAGCTTAGAGGGGCAGGGGGCCTACGAGCAGTACTTC.

This rearrangement joins TRBV5-5 to TRBJ1-5; D call uncertain. This CDR3 region has 14 residues. Germline V CDR1 and CDR2: SGHKS, YYEKEE (reference sequence). The germline V and J ends were trimmed by 1 base and 0 bases, with 5 bases remaining between them. CDR3 amino acids: CASSLSNSNQPQHF. The CDR3 nucleotides read TGTGCCAGCAGCTTGTCCAATAGCAATCAGCCCCAGCATTTT.